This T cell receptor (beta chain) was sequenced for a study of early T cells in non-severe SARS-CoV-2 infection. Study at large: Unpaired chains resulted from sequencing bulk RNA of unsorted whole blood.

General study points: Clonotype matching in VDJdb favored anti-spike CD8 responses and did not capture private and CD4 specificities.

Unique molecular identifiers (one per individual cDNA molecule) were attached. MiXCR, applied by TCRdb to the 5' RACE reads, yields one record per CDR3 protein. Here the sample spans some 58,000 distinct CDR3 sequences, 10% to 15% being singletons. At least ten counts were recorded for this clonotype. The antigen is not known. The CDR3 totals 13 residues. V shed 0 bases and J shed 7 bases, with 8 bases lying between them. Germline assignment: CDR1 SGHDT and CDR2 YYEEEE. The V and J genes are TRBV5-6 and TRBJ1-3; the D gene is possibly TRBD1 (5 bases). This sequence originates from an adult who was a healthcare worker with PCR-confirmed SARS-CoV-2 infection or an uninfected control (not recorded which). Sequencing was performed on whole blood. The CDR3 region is CASSLGQGNTIYF. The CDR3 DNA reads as TGTGCCAGCAGCTTGGGCCAGGGCAACACCATATATTTT.